This TCR beta chain was sequenced during a study of Graves' ophthalmopathy and Graves' hyperthyroidism. Notes on the study in general: Most expanded clonotypes from thyroid (those above 0.001 frequency) were also found in blood.

CDR3 size: 12 residues. CDR1 is DFQATT and CDR2 is SNEGSKA in the germline V gene (reference sequence). Deletions cut 6 bases from V and 3 bases from J, with 9 bases between. In the case of this clonotype: Antigen: not known.

RNA transcripts were the template, and TCR beta CDR3 regions were amplified from them. The authors performed first-round RT-PCR with HTBI primers and then a second-round multiplex PCR. TCRdb passed the multiplex PCR reads through MiXCR, listing each CDR3 protein once. This table holds around 400,000 distinct CDR3 sequences, around a fifth found once. Each hyperthyroidism patient was newly diagnosed, with under 2 months' duration, and aged 18 to 65. Each diagnosis was determined on the basis of clinical symptoms, serum thyroxine, TRAb, thyroid ultrasound and orbital computed tomography. The chain carries TRBV20-1 and TRBJ1-5; D perhaps matches TRBD1 (6 bases). The specimen was peripheral blood. The source is a woman aged 18-29 years with stable Graves' hyperthyroidism. In nucleotides, the CDR3 is TGCAGTGCAAGGGACAACAATCAGCCCCAGCATTTT. It translates to CSARDNNQPQHF.